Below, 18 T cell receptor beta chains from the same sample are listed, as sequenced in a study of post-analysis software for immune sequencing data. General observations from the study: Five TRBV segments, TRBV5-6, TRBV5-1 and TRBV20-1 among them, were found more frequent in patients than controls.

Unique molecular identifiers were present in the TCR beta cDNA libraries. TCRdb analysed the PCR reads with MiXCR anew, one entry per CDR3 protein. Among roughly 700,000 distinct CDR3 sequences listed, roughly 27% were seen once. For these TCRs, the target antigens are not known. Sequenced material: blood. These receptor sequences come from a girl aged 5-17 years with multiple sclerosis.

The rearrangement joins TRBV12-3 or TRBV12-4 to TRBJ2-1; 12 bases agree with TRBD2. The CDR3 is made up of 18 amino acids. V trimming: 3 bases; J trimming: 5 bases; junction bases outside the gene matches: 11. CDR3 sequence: CASSFSGLAGNEDNEQFF. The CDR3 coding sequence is TGTGCCAGCAGTTTTTCAGGACTAGCGGGAAATGAGGACAATGAGCAGTTCTTC.

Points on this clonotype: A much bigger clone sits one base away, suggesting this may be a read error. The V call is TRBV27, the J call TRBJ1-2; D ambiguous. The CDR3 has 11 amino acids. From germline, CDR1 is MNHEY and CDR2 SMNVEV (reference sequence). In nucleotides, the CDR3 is TGTGCCAGCAGTTCCAACTATGGCCACACCTTC. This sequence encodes CASSSNYGHTF.

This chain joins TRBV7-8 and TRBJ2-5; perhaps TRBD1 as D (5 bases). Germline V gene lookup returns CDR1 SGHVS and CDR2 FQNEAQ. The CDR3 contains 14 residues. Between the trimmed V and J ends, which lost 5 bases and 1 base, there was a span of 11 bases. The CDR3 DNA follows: TGTGCCAGCAGCCCGACGACAGCCCAAGAGACCCAGTACTTC. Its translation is CASSPTTAQETQYF.

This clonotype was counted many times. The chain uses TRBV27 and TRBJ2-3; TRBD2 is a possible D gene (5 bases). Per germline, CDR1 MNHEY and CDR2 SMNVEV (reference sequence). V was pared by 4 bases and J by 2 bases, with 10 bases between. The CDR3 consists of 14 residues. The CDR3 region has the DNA TGTGCCAGCAGTTCTAGCACCCTCACAGATACGCAGTATTTT. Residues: CASSSSTLTDTQYF.

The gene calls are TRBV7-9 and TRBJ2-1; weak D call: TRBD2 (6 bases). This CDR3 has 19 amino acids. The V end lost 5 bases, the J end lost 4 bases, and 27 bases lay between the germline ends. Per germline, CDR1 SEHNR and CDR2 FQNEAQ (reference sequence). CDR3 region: CASSAAALSETSIYNEQFF. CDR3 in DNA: TGTGCCAGCAGCGCGGCAGCTCTCAGCGAGACTAGTATTTACAATGAGCAGTTCTTC.

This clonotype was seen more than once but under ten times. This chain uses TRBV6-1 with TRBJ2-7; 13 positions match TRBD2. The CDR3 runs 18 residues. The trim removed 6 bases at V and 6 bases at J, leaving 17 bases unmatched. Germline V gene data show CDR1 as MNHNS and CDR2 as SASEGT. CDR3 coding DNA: TGTGCCAGCAGCCCACTAGCGGGAGGGCCTCTTGGGCTTCGCGAGCAGTACTTC. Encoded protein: CASSPLAGGPLGLREQYF.

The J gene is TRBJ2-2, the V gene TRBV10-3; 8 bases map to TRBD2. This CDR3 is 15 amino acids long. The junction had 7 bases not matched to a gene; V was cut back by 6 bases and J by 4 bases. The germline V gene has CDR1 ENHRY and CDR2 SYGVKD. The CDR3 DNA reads TGTGCCATCAGGAGGGACGCGGGGGGCACCGGGGAGCTGTTTTTT. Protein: CAIRRDAGGTGELFF.

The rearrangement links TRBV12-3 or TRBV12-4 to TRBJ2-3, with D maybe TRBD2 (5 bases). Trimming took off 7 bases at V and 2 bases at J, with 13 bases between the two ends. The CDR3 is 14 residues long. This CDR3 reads CASTGASHTDTQYF. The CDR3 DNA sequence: TGTGCCAGCACCGGCGCTAGCCACACAGATACGCAGTATTTT.

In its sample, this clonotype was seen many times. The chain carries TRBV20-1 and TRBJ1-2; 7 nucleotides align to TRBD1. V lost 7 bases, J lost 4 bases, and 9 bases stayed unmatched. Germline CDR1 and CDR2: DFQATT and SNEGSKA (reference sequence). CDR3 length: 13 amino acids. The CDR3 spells CSVPPRDSYGYTF. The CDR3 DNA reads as TGCAGTGTTCCACCCCGGGACAGCTATGGCTACACCTTC.

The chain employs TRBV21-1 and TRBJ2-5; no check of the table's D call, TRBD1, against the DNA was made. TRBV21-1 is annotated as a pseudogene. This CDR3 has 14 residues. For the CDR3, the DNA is TGTGCCAGCAGCAAAGATGACAGGCAAGAGACCCAGTACTTC. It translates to CASSKDDRQETQYF.

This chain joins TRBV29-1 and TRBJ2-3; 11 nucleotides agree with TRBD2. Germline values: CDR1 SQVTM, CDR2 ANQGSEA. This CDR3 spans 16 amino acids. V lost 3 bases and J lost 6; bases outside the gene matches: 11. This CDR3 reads CSVDRASGGPGDTQYF. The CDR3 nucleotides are TGCAGCGTTGATCGGGCTAGCGGGGGGCCCGGGGATACGCAGTATTTT.

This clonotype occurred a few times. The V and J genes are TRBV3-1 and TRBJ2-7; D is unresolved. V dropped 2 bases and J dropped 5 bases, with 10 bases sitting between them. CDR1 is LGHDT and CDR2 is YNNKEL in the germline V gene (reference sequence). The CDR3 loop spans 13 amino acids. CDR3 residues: CASSQQISNEQYF. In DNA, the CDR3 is TGTGCCAGCAGCCAACAAATTAGTAACGAGCAGTACTTC.

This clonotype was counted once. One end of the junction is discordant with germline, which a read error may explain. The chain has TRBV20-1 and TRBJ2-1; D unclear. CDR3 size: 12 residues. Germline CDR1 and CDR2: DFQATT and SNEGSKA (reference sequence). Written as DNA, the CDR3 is TGCAGTGCTACAGGCCGGAACAATGAGCAGGTCTTC. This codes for CSATGRNNEQVF.

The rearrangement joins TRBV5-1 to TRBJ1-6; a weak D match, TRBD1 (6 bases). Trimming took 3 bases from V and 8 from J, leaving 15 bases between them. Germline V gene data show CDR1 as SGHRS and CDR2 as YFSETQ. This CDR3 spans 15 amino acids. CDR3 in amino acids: CASSSGATSDSPLHF. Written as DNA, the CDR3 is TGCGCCAGCAGCTCAGGGGCGACGTCAGATTCACCCCTCCACTTT.

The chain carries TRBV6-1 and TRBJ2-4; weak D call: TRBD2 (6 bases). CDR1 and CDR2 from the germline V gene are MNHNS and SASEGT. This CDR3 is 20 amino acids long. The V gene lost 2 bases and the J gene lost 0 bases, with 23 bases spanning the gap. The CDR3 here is CASSERAGSSVELAKNIQYF. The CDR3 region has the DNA TGTGCCAGCAGTGAAAGGGCGGGGTCTTCTGTGGAACTAGCCAAAAACATTCAGTACTTC.

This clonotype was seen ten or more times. The CDR3 protein is CASSLVQGGEQFF. The CDR3 DNA reads as TGCGCCAGCAGCTTGGTCCAGGGAGGTGAGCAGTTCTTC. This rearrangement joins TRBV5-1 to TRBJ2-1, with D possibly being TRBD2 (6 bases). Trimming cost V 0 bases and J 9 bases, with 10 bases left between them. Germline assignment: CDR1 SGHRS and CDR2 YFSETQ. There are 13 residues in the CDR3. Together with reference TRBV5-1 and TRBJ2-1, the CDR3 gives the full variable domain: KAGVTQTPRYLIKTRGQQVTLSCSPISGHRSVSWYQQTPGQGLQFLFEYFSETQRNKGNFPGRFSGRQFSNSRSEMNVSTLELGDSALYLCASSLVQGGEQFFGPGTRLTVL.

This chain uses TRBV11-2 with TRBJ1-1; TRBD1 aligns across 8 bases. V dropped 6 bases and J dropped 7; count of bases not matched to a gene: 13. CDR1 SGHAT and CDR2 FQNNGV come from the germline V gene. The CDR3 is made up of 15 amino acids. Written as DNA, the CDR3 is TGTGCCAGCAGACTGCCCCGGACAGGGTCAAATGAAGCTTTCTTT. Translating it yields CASRLPRTGSNEAFF.

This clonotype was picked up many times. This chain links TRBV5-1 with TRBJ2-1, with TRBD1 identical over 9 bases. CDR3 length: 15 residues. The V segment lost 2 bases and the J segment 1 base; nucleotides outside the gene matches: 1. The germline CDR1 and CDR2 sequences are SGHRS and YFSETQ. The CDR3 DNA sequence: TGCGCCAGCAGCTTACAGGGGGCTTCCTACAATGAGCAGTTCTTC. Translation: CASSLQGASYNEQFF.